A single sample gave rise to the 8 T cell receptor beta chains below, sequenced in a study of control samples from healthy donors and cancer patients. This table comes from immunoSEQ multiplex PCR, and its TCRdb copy is limited to in-frame clones, with some not included. The data contain 100,000 to 150,000 clones, just over 90% of them seen just once; the ten biggest clones take up around 1.6%. The sequenced material came from PBMCs. Source of these receptors: a man aged 50 to 59 with head and neck cancer.

V usage is TRBV7-9 and J usage is TRBJ2-7; TRBD1 aligns across 9 bases. V was pared by 3 bases and J by 6 bases, with 12 bases of the junction left unmatched. The germline gives CDR1 SEHNR, CDR2 FQNEAQ (reference sequence). The CDR3 totals 16 residues. CDR3 residues: CASSLVDGTGTPEQYF. The CDR3 coding sequence is TGTGCCAGCAGCTTGGTTGACGGGACAGGGACCCCCGAGCAGTACTTC.

The chain has TRBV19 and TRBJ1-6; D gene uncertain. Germline V gives CDR1 LNHDA, CDR2 SQIVND (reference sequence). Trimming removed 4 bases from V and 7 bases from J, with 5 bases in between. The CDR3 is made up of 12 amino acids. CDR3 protein: CASSTLNSPLHF. In DNA, the CDR3 is TGTGCCAGTAGTACTCTGAATTCACCCCTCCACTTT.

The chain is built from TRBV7-2 and TRBJ2-7, with D possibly TRBD2 on 6 matching bases. CDR1 is SGHTA and CDR2 is FQGNSA in the germline V gene. V was pared by 4 bases and J by 6 bases, with 19 bases between. The CDR3 covers 15 residues. The CDR3 DNA reads as TGTGCCAGCAGCTCGTCACACTTTTTGGGGGGCGAGCAGTACTTC. Translated, it gives CASSSSHFLGGEQYF.

The chain employs TRBV24-1 and TRBJ1-1, with a tentative D call TRBD1 (6 bases). This CDR3 spans 11 amino acids. Germline values: CDR1 KGHDR, CDR2 SFDVKD. The germline V and J ends were trimmed by 9 bases and 10 bases, with 14 bases remaining between them. The CDR3 sequence is CATSQGSAAFF. The DNA of the CDR3 is TGTGCCACCTCCCAGGGGTCTGCAGCTTTCTTT.

The chain combines TRBV19 with TRBJ1-4; D might be TRBD1 (6 bases). CDR3 length: 12 amino acids. The germline V gene encodes CDR1 LNHDA and CDR2 SQIVND (reference sequence). The ends were cut back, 10 bases at V and 7 bases at J, with 13 bases in the middle. Here the CDR3 reads CATEGTTEKLFF. The DNA of the CDR3 is TGTGCCACCGAGGGGACAACTGAAAAACTGTTTTTT.

The rearrangement links TRBV6-6 to TRBJ1-5; the D gene is possibly TRBD1 (5 bases). The CDR3 consists of 17 residues. Germline lookup yields CDR1 MNHNY and CDR2 SVGAGI (reference sequence). V was cut by 5 bases and J by 2 bases, with 19 bases left in between. DNA for the CDR3: TGTGCCAGCAGTCAACTCTCGGGGCGGAGGGGCAATCAGCCCCAGCATTTT. Its protein is CASSQLSGRRGNQPQHF.

With regard to this clone: Other DNA sequences in the same sample also yield this CDR3. J is TRBJ1-1 and V is TRBV9, with D possibly TRBD1 on 5 matching bases. The V gene's germline CDR1 is SGDLS and CDR2 YYNGEE. Trimming cost V 0 bases and J 2 bases, with 8 bases left between them. This CDR3 has 14 residues. For the CDR3, the DNA is TGTGCCAGCAGCGTAGGCAGGGTTAACACTGAAGCTTTCTTT. Translated, it gives CASSVGRVNTEAFF.

CDR3 protein: CASSLGSANEQFF. CDR3 in DNA: TGTGCCAGCAGCTTAGGGTCAGCTAATGAGCAGTTCTTC. This chain connects TRBV7-2 to TRBJ2-1, with D unclear. Germline CDR1 SGHTA, CDR2 FQGNSA. The CDR3 is made up of 13 amino acids. Trimming removed 1 base at V and 7 bases at J, with 8 bases between.